This T cell receptor (beta chain) derives from a study of STAT3 mutations in large granular lymphocyte leukemia. Study-level points and caveats: In T-cell large granular lymphocyte leukemia, about half of patients showed multiple immunodominant subclonotypes.

In its sample, this clone was seen a few times. Antigen: not known. Germline CDR1 is LNHDA and CDR2 is SQIVND (reference sequence). This CDR3 has 15 residues. V gave up 6 bases and J gave up 6 bases; unmatched junction bases: 11. TCRdb's copy holds only in-frame clones and misses some; the assay was immunoSEQ multiplex PCR. The repertoire holds tens of thousands of clones, with 70% to 90% as singletons. This TCR derives from a man aged 60-69 years with T-cell large granular lymphocyte leukemia. Some clones in this sample may be carry-over from other donors' samples. The material sequenced was peripheral blood mononuclear cells. V gene TRBV19 combines with J gene TRBJ1-5; TRBD1 aligns across 7 bases. The CDR3 DNA reads as TGTGCCAGTAGGTTTCGACAGGGAGGGACTCAGCCCCAGCATTTT. Translating gives CASRFRQGGTQPQHF.